The source of this TCR beta chain is a study of technical replicates of blood from a handful of donors. Produced via immunoSEQ multiplex PCR; TCRdb's table is partial and in-frame only. The repertoire consists of just over 80,000 clones, with roughly 96% occurring once and the leading ten covering about 0.31%. The CDR3 sequence is 14 residues long. Per the germline V gene, CDR1 is LGHNT and CDR2 is FRNRAP. J was trimmed by 5 bases and V by 2 bases; bases with no gene match: 5. The receptor's source is a human donor in good health. The chain joins TRBV12-5 to TRBJ1-2; 7 nucleotides agree with TRBD1. The source material was T cells isolated from PBMCs. CDR3 region: CASGLSDRFYGYTF. In DNA, the CDR3 is TGTGCTAGTGGTTTGTCGGACAGGTTTTATGGCTACACCTTC.